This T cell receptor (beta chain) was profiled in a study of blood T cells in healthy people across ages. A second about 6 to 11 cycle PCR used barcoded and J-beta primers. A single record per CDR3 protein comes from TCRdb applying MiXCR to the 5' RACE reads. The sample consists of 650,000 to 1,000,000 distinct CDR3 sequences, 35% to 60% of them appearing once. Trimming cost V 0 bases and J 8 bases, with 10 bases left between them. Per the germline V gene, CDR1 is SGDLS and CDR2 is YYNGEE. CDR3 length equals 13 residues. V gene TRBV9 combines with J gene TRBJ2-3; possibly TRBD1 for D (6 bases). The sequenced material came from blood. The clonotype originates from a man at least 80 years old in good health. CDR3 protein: CASSVGDILTQYF. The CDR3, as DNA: TGTGCCAGCAGCGTAGGGGACATTCTTACGCAGTATTTT.